Following are 14 T cell receptor beta chains from one sample sequenced in a study of blood T cells in healthy people across ages. With a J-beta primer mix and a sample-barcoded 5' primer, a second PCR ran about 7 to 12 cycles. TCRdb redid the calling of the 5' RACE reads with MiXCR, one entry per CDR3 protein. The sample lists about 780,000 distinct CDR3 sequences, around half occurring once. The material sequenced was blood. The receptor set was obtained from a man older than 75 in good health.

The V gene is TRBV2, the J gene TRBJ2-2; possibly TRBD1 for D (5 bases). The CDR3 spans 16 residues. The V and J ends lost 7 bases and 0 bases respectively, with 15 bases between them. CDR1 SNHLY and CDR2 FYNNEI come from the germline V gene. DNA of the CDR3: TGTGCCAGCAATTTGTTAGGGGCGGCGAACACCGGGGAGCTGTTTTTT. It is translated as CASNLLGAANTGELFF.

The rearrangement links TRBV20-1 to TRBJ2-1; TRBD2 aligns across 13 bases. This CDR3 region has 17 residues. Germline values: CDR1 DFQATT, CDR2 SNEGSKA (reference sequence). V lost 1 base and J lost 6; bases outside the gene matches: 9. The CDR3 coding sequence is TGCAGTGCTAGAGGTACGGGACTAGCGGGAAGCCCCAATGAGCAGTTCTTC. Translation: CSARGTGLAGSPNEQFF.

This clonotype was seen just once. The chain joins TRBV29-1 to TRBJ1-2; no firm D call. Germline V gene sequence: CDR1 SQVTM, CDR2 ANQGSEA. The V end was cut by 8 bases, the J end by 6 bases, with 16 bases between. The CDR3 covers 12 residues. In DNA, the CDR3 is TGCAGCACCGAGAGGCGCAACAATGGCTACACCTTC. Its translation: CSTERRNNGYTF.

The V gene is TRBV20-1, the J gene TRBJ2-5, with D unresolved. This CDR3 is built from 13 residues. Germline CDR1 DFQATT, CDR2 SNEGSKA (reference sequence). V dropped 2 bases and J dropped 3 bases, with 10 bases sitting between them. The CDR3 nucleotides read TGCAGTGCTAGAAAGCCAGGTGAAGAGACCCAGTACTTC. Protein product: CSARKPGEETQYF.

In nucleotides, the CDR3 is TGTGCCAGCAGTTCCTGGACAGCTATGAACACTGAAGCTTTCTTT. Its protein is CASSSWTAMNTEAFF. The chain employs TRBV28 and TRBJ1-1; D is possibly TRBD1 (6 bases). V dropped 4 bases and J dropped 0 bases, with 12 bases sitting between them. The CDR3 sequence is 15 residues long. CDR1 MDHEN and CDR2 SYDVKM come from the germline V gene.

The rearrangement links TRBV9 to TRBJ2-3, with TRBD2 matching over 9 bases. The CDR3 loop spans 17 amino acids. Germline loops: CDR1 SGDLS, CDR2 YYNGEE. Unmatched junction bases numbered 8, after V lost 1 base and J lost 2 bases. The CDR3 sequence is CASSVRAGGDLTDTQYF. CDR3 nucleotide sequence: TGTGCCAGCAGCGTACGGGCGGGAGGGGACCTCACAGATACGCAGTATTTT. Looking up the rest from reference TRBV9 and TRBJ2-3 gives the full variable domain: DSGVTQTPKHLITATGQRVTLRCSPRSGDLSVYWYQQSLDQGLQFLIQYYNGEERAKGNILERFSAQQFPDLHSELNLSSLELGDSALYFCASSVRAGGDLTDTQYFGPGTRLTVL.

This sequence joins TRBV4-3 and TRBJ2-1, with 7 positions matching TRBD1. Germline-derived CDR1 and CDR2 are LGHNA and YSLEER. After removal of 4 bases from V and 5 bases from J, the junction contained 8 bases not matched to a gene. The CDR3 is 15 residues long. In DNA form, the CDR3 reads TGCGCCAGCAGCCGCTTGAGCGACAGGGACAATGAGCAGTTCTTC. Its protein is CASSRLSDRDNEQFF.

V and J are TRBV20-1 and TRBJ2-3; TRBD2 matches at 8 bases. Germline V gene sequence: CDR1 DFQATT, CDR2 SNEGSKA (reference sequence). V dropped 5 bases and J dropped 0; count of bases not matched to a gene: 7. This CDR3 comprises 15 residues. The CDR3 reads CSAARTSPSTDTQYF. The CDR3 DNA follows: TGCAGTGCTGCTAGGACTAGCCCTAGCACAGATACGCAGTATTTT.

This clonotype has more than one count but fewer than ten. This chain joins TRBV7-2 and TRBJ2-3; 7 bases match TRBD2. The CDR3 spans 15 residues. Germline V gene lookup returns CDR1 SGHTA and CDR2 FQGNSA. J lost 6 bases, V lost 1 base, and 7 bases had no gene match. In DNA, the CDR3 is TGTGCCAGCAGCTTAGGCGGGAGATATATTGATACGCAGTATTTT. Translated, it gives CASSLGGRYIDTQYF.

This clonotype was detected only once. The CDR3 loop is CASSLTSGGLAKNIQYF. CDR3 nucleotides: TGTGCCAGCAGCTTGACTAGCGGGGGACTAGCCAAAAACATTCAGTACTTC. The V call is TRBV5-6, the J call TRBJ2-4, with 11 bases matching TRBD2. Per germline, CDR1 SGHDT and CDR2 YYEEEE. J lost 0 bases, V lost 1 base, and 3 bases had no gene match. The CDR3 covers 17 residues.

This rearrangement joins TRBV13 to TRBJ2-4; a weak D match, TRBD2 (5 bases). The V end was cut by 2 bases, the J end by 8 bases, with 7 bases between. The CDR3 sequence is 12 residues long. Germline lookup yields CDR1 PRHDT and CDR2 FYEKMQ (reference sequence). CDR3 region: CASSLMGDIQYF. The CDR3 bases are TGTGCCAGCAGCTTAATGGGAGACATTCAGTACTTC.

This clonotype was observed a few times. The V call is TRBV20-1, the J call TRBJ2-1; 8 bases line up with TRBD2. CDR1 and CDR2 from the germline V gene are DFQATT and SNEGSKA (reference sequence). The trim removed 0 bases at V and 4 bases at J, leaving 5 bases unmatched. The CDR3 is made up of 15 amino acids. Written as DNA, the CDR3 is TGCAGTGCTAGAGATGGCGGGAGGCCTTACAATGAGCAGTTCTTC. Translating gives CSARDGGRPYNEQFF.

In this sample, this clonotype turned up many times. The V and J genes are TRBV12-3 or TRBV12-4 and TRBJ2-1; D may be TRBD1 (6 bases). The V and J ends lost 6 bases and 0 bases respectively, with 15 bases between them. CDR3 size: 16 residues. The CDR3, as DNA: TGTGCCAGCAGAAAACACAGGGAAAGCTCCTACAATGAGCAGTTCTTC. This translates into CASRKHRESSYNEQFF.

The chain has TRBV5-1 and TRBJ2-1, with 8 positions matching TRBD2. With V trimmed by 6 bases and J by 5 bases, 7 bases remained unmatched. The CDR3 length is 14 residues. Germline values: CDR1 SGHRS, CDR2 YFSETQ. This CDR3 is CASKQLAAHNEQFF. The CDR3 DNA sequence: TGCGCCAGCAAGCAACTAGCGGCCCACAATGAGCAGTTCTTC.